This T cell receptor (beta chain) was sequenced during a study of T-cell reconstitution after alpha-beta-depleted transplantation in children. Whole-study findings and limits: It was surviving recipient T cells and thymic progenitors that gave some patients high TCRbeta diversity at day 60. Expanded graft clones numbering several hundred reportedly gave rise to alpha-beta T cells about two months after transplant. T-cell numbers and diversity one year post-transplant derived largely from freshly generated T cells.

This clonotype was observed many times. Its antigen is not identified. Preparing the TCRbeta library involved the use of unique molecular identifiers. TCRdb re-analysed the PCR reads in MiXCR, keeping a single row per CDR3 protein. The table lists 4,400 or so distinct CDR3 sequences, over 10% of them singletons. V lost 3 bases, J lost 10 bases, and 16 bases lay in between. The CDR3 runs 15 residues. Germline loops: CDR1 SEHNR, CDR2 FQNEAQ (reference sequence). The sample was PBMCs, mostly from graft donor cells, taken 60 days after TCRalphabeta/CD19-depleted stem cell transplant. The TCR was taken from a male patient between 2 and 9 years old who had a stem cell transplant for acute lymphoblastic leukemia, so the T cells may come from the graft donor. The chain is built from TRBV7-9 and TRBJ1-6, with D tentatively TRBD1 (6 bases). The CDR3 is CASSLGRGRRSPLHF. Written as DNA, the CDR3 is TGTGCCAGCAGCTTGGGCAGGGGAAGGAGATCACCCCTCCACTTT.